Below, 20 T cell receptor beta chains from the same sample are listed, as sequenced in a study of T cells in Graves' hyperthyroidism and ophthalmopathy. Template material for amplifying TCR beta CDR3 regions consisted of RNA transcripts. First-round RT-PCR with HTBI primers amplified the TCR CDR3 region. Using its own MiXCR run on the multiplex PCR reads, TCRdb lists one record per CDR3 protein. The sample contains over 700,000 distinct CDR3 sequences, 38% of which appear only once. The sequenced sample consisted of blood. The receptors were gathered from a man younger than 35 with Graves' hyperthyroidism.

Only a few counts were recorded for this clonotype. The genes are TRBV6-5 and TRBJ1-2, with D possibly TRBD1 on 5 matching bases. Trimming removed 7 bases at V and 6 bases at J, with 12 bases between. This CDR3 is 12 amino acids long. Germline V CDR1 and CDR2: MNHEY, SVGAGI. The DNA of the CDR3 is TGTGCCAGCACCCACGGGGGAGATGGCTACACCTTC. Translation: CASTHGGDGYTF.

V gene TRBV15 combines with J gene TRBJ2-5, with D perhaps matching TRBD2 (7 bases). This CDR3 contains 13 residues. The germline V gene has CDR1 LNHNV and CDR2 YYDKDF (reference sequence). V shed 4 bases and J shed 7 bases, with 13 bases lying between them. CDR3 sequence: CATSNRGARTQYF. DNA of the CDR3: TGTGCCACCAGCAATCGGGGGGCCAGGACCCAGTACTTC.

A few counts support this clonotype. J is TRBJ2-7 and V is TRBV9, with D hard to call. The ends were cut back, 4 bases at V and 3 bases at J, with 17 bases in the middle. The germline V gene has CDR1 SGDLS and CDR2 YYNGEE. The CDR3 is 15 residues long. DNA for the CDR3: TGTGCCAGCAGCCCCGGGTTAACGCCCAACTACGAGCAGTACTTC. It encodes CASSPGLTPNYEQYF.

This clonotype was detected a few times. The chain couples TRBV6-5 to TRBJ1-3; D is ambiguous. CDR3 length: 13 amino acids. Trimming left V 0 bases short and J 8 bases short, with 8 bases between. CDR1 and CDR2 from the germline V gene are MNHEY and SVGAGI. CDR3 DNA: TGTGCCAGCAGTTACTCGGTTGAGGACACCATATATTTT. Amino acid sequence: CASSYSVEDTIYF.

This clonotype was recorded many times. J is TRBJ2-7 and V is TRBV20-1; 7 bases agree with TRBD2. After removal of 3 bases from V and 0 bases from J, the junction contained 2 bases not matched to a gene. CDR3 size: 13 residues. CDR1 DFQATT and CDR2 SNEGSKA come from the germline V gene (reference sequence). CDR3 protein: CSARGGISYEQYF. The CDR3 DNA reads TGCAGTGCTAGGGGAGGGATCTCCTACGAGCAGTACTTC.

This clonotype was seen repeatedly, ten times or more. In DNA, the CDR3 is TGCAGTGCCGACGACAGGGAACGGTATGGCTACACCTTC. Protein sequence: CSADDRERYGYTF. The gene calls are TRBV20-1 and TRBJ1-2, with 7 bases aligning to TRBD1. Germline V gene lookup returns CDR1 DFQATT and CDR2 SNEGSKA (reference sequence). The CDR3 loop spans 13 amino acids. V lost 6 bases to trimming and J lost 5 bases; unmatched junction nucleotides: 9.

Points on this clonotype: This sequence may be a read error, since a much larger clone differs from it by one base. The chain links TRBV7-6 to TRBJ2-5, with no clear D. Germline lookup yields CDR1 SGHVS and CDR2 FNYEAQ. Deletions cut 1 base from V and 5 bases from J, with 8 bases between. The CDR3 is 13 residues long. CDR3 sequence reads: CASSLEMVETQYF. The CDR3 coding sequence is TGTGCCAGCAGCTTAGAGATGGTTGAGACCCAGTACTTC. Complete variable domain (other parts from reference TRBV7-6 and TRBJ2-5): GAGVSQSPRYKVTKRGQDVALRCDPISGHVSLYWYRQALGQGPEFLTYFNYEAQQDKSGLPNDRFSAERPEGSISTLTIQRTEQRDSAMYRCASSLEMVETQYFGPGTRLLVL.

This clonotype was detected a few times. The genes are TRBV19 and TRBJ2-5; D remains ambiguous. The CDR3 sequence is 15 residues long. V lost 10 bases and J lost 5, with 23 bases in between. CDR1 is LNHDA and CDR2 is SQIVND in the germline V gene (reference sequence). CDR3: CATSKIWPGWETQYF. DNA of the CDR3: TGTGCCACCTCCAAGATTTGGCCTGGGTGGGAGACCCAGTACTTC.

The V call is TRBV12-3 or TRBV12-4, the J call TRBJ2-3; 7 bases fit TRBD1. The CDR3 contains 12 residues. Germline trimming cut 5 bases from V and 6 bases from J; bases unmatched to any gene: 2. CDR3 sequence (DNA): TGTGCCAGCAGTGACAGGGTGGATACGCAGTATTTT. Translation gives CASSDRVDTQYF.

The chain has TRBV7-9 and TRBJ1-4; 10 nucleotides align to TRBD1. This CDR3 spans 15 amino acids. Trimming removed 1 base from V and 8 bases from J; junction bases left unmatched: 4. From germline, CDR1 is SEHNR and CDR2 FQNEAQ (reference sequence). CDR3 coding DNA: TGTGCCAGCAGCTTAGGGTCGACAGGGGGCGAAAAACTGTTTTTT. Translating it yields CASSLGSTGGEKLFF.

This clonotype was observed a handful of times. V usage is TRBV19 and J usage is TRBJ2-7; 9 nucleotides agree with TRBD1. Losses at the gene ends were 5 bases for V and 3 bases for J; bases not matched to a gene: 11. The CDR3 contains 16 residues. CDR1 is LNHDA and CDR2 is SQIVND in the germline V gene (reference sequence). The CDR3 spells CASSLARGTGFYEQYF. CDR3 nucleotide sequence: TGTGCCAGTAGTCTCGCCCGTGGGACAGGGTTCTACGAGCAGTACTTC.

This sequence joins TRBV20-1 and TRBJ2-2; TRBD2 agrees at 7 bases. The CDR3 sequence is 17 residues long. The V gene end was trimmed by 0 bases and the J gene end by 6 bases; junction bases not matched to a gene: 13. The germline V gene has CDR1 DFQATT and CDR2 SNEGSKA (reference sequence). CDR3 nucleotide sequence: TGCAGTGCTAGAGATGCCGGGGCGGGAGTATATTCCGGGGAGCTGTTTTTT. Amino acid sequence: CSARDAGAGVYSGELFF.

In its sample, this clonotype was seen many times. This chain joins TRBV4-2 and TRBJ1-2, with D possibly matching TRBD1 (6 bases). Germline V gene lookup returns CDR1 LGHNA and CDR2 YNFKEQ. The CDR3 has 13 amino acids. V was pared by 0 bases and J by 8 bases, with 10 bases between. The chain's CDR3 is CASSQETGRGYTF. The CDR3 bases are TGTGCCAGCAGCCAAGAGACAGGCCGAGGCTACACCTTC.

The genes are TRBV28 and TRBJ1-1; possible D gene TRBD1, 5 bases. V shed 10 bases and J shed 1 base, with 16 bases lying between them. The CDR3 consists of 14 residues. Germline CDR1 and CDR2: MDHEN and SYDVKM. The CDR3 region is CATKFSGGNTEAFF. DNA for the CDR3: TGTGCCACCAAGTTTAGCGGGGGGAACACTGAAGCTTTCTTT.

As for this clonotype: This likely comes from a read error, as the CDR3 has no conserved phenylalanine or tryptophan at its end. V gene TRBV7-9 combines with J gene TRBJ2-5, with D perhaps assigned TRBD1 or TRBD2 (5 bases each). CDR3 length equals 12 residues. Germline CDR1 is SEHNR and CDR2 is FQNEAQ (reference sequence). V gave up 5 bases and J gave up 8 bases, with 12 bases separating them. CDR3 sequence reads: CASSAGTTTQYL. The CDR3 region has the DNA TGTGCCAGCAGCGCCGGGACCACAACCCAGTACCTC.

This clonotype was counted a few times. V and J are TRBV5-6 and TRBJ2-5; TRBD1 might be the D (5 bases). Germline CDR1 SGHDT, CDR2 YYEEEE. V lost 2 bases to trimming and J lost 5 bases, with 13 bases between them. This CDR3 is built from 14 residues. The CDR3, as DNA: TGTGCCAGCAGCTTTGGACGCAGGGTTGAGACCCAGTACTTC. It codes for CASSFGRRVETQYF.

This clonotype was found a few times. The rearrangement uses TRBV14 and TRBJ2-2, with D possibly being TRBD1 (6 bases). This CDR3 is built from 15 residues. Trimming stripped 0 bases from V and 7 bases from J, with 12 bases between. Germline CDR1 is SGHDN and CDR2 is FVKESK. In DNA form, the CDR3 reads TGTGCCAGCAGCCAAGACTCACAGGGCGTCGGGGAGCTGTTTTTT. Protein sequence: CASSQDSQGVGELFF.

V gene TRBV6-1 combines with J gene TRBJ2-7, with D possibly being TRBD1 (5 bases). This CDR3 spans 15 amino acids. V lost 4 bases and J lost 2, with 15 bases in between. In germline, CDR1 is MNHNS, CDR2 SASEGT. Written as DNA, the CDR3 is TGTGCCAGCAGTGTACCCTCGACAGCTACCTACGAGCAGTACTTC. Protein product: CASSVPSTATYEQYF.

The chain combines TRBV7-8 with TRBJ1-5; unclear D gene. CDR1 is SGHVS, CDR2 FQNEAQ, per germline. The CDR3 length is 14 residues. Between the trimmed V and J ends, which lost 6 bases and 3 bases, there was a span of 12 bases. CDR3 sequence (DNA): TGTGCCAGCAGTCCCGTTTCCGCCAATCAGCCCCAGCATTTT. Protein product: CASSPVSANQPQHF.

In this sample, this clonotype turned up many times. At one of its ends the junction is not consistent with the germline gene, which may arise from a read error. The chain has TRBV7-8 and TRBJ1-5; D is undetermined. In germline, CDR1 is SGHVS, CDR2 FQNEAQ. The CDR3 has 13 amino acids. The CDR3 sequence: CASSLGLNQPQHF. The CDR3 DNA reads TGCGCCAGCAGTCTAGGGCTCAATCAGCCCCAGCATTTT.